This record looks at one TCR beta chain sequence and its context. Its antigen remains unknown. Germline loops: CDR1 SGHVS, CDR2 FQNEAQ. The CDR3 has 16 amino acids. V shed 3 bases and J 2 bases; nucleotides not matched to a gene: 7. CD4+ and CD8+ T cells were sorted from PBMCs stained for CD3, CD4 and CD8. Extraction of RNA preceded its reverse transcription into cDNA, which served as the sequencing template. This table comes from immunoSEQ multiplex PCR, and its TCRdb copy is limited to in-frame clones, with some not included. The table has roughly 100,000 clones, approximately 60% seen once. The entry originates in a study of CD8+ T cells in alopecia areata. Study findings and constraints: Mouse data revealed clearer TCR sharing than patient data did, a gap possibly tied to HLA.

This TCR came from a human donor in good health. The J gene is TRBJ1-5, the V gene TRBV7-8; 7 bases line up with TRBD1. The sequenced material came from CD4+ T cells sorted from blood. As DNA, the CDR3 is TGTGCCAGCAGCTTTTCCGGGACAGTACGCAATCAGCCCCAGCATTTT. Its protein product is CASSFSGTVRNQPQHF.